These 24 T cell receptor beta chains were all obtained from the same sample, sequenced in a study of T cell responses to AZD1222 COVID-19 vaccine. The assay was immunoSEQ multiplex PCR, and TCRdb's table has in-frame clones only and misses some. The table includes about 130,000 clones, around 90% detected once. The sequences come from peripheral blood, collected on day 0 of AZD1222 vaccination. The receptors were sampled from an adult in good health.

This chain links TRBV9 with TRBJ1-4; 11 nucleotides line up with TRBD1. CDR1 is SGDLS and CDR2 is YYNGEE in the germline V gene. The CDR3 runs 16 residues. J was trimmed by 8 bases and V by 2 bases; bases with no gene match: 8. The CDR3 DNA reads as TGTGCCAGCAGCGTCTGGACAGGGGGCGCTGGGGAAAAACTGTTTTTT. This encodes CASSVWTGGAGEKLFF.

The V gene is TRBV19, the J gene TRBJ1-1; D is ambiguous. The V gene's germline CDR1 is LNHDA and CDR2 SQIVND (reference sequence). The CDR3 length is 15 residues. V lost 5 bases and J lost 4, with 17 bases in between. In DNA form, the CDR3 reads TGTGCCAGTAGTGCTACTTTAGGGCTTTCCACTGAAGCTTTCTTT. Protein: CASSATLGLSTEAFF.

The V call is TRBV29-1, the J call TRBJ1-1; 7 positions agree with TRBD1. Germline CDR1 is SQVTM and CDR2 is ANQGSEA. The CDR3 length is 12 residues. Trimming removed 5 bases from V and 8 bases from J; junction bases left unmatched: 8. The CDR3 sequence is CSVFGTVREAFF. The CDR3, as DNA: TGCAGCGTTTTTGGGACAGTAAGGGAAGCTTTCTTT.

CDR3 amino acids: CASSPAGGFDEQYF. The CDR3 nucleotides read TGCGCCAGCAGCCCGGCGGGAGGGTTCGACGAGCAGTACTTC. This chain uses TRBV5-1 with TRBJ2-7, with 9 bases identical to TRBD2. The CDR3 has 14 residues. The ends lost 4 bases at V and 5 bases at J; junction bases unmatched: 7. Looked up from germline, CDR1 is SGHRS and CDR2 is YFSETQ.

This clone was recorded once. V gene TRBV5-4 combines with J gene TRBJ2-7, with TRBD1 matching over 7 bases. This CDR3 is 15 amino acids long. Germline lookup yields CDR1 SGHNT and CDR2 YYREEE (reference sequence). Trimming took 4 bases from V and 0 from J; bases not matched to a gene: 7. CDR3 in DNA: TGTGCCAGCAGCCGCGGACAGGCAAGCTCCTACGAGCAGTACTTC. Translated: CASSRGQASSYEQYF.

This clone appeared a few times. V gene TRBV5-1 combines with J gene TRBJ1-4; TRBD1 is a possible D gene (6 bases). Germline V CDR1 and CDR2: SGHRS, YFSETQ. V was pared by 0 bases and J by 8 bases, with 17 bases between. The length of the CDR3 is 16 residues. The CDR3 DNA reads TGCGCCAGCAGCTTGGAATATCAGGGGAGGGACGAAAAACTGTTTTTT. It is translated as CASSLEYQGRDEKLFF.

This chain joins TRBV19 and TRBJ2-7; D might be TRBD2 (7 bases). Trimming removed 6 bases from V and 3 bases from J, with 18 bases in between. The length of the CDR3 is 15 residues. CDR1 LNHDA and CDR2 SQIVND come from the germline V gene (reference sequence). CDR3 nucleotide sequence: TGTGCCAGTAGGCCCAGTGGGGGGGCGGGCTACGAGCAGTACTTC. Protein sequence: CASRPSGGAGYEQYF.

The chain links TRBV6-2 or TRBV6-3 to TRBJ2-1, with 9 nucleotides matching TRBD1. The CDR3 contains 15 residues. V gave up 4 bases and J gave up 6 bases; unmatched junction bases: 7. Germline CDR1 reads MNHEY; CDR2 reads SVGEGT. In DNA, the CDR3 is TGTGCCAGCAGTTTAAACAGGGGGCCACCCAATGAGCAGTTCTTC. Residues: CASSLNRGPPNEQFF.

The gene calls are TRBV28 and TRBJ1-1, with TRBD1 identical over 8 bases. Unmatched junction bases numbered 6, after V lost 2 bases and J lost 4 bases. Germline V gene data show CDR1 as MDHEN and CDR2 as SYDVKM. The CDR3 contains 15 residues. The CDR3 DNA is TGTGCCAGCAGTTTACAATCACAGGGGGGCACTGAAGCTTTCTTT. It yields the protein CASSLQSQGGTEAFF.

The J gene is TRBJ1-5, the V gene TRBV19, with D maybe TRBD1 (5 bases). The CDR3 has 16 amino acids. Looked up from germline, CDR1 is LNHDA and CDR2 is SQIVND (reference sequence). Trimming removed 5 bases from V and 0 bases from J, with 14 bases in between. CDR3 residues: CASSPRDLYSNQPQHF. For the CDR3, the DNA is TGTGCCAGTAGTCCCCGGGACCTTTATAGCAATCAGCCCCAGCATTTT.

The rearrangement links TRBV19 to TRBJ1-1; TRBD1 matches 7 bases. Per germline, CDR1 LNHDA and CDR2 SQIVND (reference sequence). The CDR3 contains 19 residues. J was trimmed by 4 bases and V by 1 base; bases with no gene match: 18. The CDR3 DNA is TGTGCCAGTAGTATAGTCTTTCGGGGGAAGGGGGCTTTTGGCACTGAAGCTTTCTTT. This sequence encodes CASSIVFRGKGAFGTEAFF.

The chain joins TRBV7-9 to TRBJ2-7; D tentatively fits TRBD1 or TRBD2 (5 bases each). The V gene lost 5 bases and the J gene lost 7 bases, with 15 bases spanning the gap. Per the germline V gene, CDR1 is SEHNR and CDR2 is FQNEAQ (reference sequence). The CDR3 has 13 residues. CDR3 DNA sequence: TGTGCCAGCAGCCCGGGACCGACCGCTGAGCAGTACTTC. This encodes CASSPGPTAEQYF.

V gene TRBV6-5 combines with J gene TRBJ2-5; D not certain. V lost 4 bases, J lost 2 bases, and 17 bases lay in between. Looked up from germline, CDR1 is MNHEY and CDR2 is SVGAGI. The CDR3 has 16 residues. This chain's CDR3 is CASSWSPARSQETQYF. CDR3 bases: TGTGCCAGCAGTTGGTCCCCAGCCCGAAGTCAAGAGACCCAGTACTTC.

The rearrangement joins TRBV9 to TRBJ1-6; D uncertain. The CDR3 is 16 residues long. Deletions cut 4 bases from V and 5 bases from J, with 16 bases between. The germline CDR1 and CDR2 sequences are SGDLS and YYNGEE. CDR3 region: CASSIAHGTDNSPLHF. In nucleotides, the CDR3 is TGTGCCAGCAGCATAGCCCACGGAACTGATAATTCACCCCTCCACTTT.

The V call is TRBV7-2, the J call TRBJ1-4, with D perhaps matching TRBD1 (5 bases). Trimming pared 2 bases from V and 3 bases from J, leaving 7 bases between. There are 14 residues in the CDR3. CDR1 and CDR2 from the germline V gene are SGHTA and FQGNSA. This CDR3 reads CASSLTGPNEKLFF. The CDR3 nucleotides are TGTGCCAGCAGCTTAACAGGTCCTAATGAAAAACTGTTTTTT.

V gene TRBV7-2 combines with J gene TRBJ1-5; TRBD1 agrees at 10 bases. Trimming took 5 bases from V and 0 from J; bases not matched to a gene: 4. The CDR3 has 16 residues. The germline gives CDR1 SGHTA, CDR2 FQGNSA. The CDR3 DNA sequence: TGTGCCAGCAGCCCCCGGGACAGGGGTAGCAATCAGCCCCAGCATTTT. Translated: CASSPRDRGSNQPQHF.

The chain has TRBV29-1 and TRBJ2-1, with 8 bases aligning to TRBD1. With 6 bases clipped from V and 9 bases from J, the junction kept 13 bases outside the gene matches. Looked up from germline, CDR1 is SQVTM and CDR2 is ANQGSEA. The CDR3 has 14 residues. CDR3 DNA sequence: TGCAGCGTCGCCACAGGGGGAAGCGTGGGTGAGCAGTTCTTC. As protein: CSVATGGSVGEQFF.

The CDR3 sequence is CASSLGGLETEAFF. CDR3 coding DNA: TGCGCCAGCAGCTTGGGGGGCCTTGAGACTGAAGCTTTCTTT. The gene calls are TRBV5-1 and TRBJ1-1; possibly TRBD1 for D (5 bases). V was pared by 0 bases and J by 5 bases, with 11 bases between. The CDR3 covers 14 residues. Germline lookup yields CDR1 SGHRS and CDR2 YFSETQ.

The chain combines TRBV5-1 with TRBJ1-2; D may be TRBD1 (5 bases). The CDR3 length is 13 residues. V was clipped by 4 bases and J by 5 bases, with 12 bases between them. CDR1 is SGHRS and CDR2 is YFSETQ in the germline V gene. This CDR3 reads CASSPTGNYGYTF. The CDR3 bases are TGCGCCAGCAGCCCAACAGGCAATTATGGCTACACCTTC.

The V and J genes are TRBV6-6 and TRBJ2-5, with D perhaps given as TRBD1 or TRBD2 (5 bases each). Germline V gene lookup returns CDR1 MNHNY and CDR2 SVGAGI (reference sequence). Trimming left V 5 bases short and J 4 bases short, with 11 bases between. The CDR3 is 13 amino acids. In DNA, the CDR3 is TGTGCCAGCAGTAATCCGGGACGAGAGACCCAGTACTTC. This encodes CASSNPGRETQYF.

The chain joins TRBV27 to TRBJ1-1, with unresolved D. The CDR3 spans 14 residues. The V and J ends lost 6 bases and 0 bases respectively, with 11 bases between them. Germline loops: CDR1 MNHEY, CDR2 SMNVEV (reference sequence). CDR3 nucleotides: TGTGCCAGCAGGGCGCTGGGGATGAACACTGAAGCTTTCTTT. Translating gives CASRALGMNTEAFF.

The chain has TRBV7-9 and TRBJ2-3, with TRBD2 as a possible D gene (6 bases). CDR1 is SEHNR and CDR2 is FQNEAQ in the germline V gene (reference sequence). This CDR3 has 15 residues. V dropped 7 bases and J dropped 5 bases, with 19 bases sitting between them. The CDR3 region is CASMRWGERGDTQYF. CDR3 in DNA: TGTGCCAGCATGCGATGGGGGGAGCGCGGAGATACGCAGTATTTT.

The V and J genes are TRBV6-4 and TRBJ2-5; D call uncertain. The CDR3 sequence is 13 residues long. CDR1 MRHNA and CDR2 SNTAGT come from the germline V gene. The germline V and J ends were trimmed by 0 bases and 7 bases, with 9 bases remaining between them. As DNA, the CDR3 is TGTGCCAGCAGTGACTCGGTAGGAGCGACCCAGTACTTC. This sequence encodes CASSDSVGATQYF.

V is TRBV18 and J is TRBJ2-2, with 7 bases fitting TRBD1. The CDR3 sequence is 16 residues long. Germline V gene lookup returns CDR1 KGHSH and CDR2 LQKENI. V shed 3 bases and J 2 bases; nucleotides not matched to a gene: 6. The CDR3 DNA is TGTGCCAGCTCACCTTCCGGGACAGTTAACACCGGGGAGCTGTTTTTT. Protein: CASSPSGTVNTGELFF. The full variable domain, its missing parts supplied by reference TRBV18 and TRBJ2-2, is NAGVMQNPRHLVRRRGQEARLRCSPMKGHSHVYWYRQLPEEGLKFMVYLQKENIIDESGMPKERFSAEFPKEGPSILRIQQVVRGDSAAYFCASSPSGTVNTGELFFGEGSRLTVL.